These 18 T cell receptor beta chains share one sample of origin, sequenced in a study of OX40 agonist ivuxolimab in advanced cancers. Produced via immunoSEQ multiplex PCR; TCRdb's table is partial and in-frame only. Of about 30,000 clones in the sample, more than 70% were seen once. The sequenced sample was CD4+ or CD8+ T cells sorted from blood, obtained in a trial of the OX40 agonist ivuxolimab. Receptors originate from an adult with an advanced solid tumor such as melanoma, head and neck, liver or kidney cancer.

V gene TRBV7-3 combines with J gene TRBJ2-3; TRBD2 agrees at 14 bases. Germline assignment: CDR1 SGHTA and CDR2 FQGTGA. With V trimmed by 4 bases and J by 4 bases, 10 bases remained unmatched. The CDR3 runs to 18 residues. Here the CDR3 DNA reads TGTGCCAGCAGCTCCCCCGGGGGACTAGCGGGAGCGGCAGATACGCAGTATTTT. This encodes CASSSPGGLAGAADTQYF. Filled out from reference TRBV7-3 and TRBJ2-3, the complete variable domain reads GAGVSQTPSNKVTEKGKYVELRCDPISGHTALYWYRQSLGQGPEFLIYFQGTGAADDSGLPNDRFFAVRPEGSVSTLKIQRTERGDSAVYLCASSSPGGLAGAADTQYFGPGTRLTVL.

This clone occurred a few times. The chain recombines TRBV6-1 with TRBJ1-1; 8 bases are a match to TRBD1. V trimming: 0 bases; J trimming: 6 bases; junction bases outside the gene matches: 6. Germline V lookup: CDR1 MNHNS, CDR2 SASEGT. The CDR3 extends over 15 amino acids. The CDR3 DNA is TGTGCCAGCAGTGAAGCCGGGACAGGTGGAGCTGAAGCTTTCTTT. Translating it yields CASSEAGTGGAEAFF.

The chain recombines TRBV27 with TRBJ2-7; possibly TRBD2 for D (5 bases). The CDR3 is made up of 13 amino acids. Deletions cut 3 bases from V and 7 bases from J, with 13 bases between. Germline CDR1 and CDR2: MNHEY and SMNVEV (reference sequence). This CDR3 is CASSFGPSGEQYF. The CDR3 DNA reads TGTGCCAGCAGTTTCGGACCCTCGGGAGAGCAGTACTTC.

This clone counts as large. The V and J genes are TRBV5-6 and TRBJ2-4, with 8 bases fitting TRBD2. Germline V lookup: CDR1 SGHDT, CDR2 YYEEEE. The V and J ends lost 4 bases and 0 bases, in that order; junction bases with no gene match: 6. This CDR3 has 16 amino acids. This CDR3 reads CASSRAGVVAKNIQYF. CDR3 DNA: TGTGCCAGCAGCCGAGCGGGGGTCGTAGCCAAAAACATTCAGTACTTC.

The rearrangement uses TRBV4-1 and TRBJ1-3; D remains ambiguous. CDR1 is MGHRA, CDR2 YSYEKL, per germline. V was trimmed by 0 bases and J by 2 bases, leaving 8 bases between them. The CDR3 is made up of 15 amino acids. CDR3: CASSQDPTAGNTIYF. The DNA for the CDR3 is TGCGCCAGCAGCCAAGATCCAACCGCTGGAAACACCATATATTTT.

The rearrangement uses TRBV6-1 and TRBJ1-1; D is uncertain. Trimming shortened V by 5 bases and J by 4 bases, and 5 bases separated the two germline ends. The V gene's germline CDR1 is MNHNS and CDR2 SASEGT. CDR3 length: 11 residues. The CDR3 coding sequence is TGTGCCAGCAGTCGGTTCACTGAAGCTTTCTTT. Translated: CASSRFTEAFF.

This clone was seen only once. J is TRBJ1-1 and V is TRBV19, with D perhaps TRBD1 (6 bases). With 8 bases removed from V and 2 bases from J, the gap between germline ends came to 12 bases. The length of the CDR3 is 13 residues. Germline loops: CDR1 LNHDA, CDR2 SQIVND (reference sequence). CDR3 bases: TGTGCCAGTTATACAGGGCTCAACACTGAAGCTTTCTTT. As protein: CASYTGLNTEAFF.

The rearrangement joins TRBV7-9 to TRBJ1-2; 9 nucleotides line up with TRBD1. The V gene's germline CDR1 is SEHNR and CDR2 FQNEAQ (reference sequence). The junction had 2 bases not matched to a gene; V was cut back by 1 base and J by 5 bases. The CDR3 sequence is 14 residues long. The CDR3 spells CASSLVGQGYGYTF. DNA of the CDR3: TGTGCCAGCAGCTTAGTAGGACAGGGGTATGGCTACACCTTC.

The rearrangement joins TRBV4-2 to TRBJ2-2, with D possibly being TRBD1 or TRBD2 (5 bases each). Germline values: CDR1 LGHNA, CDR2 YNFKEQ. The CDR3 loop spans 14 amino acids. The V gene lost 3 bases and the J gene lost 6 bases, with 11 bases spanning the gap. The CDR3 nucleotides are TGTGCCAGCAGCCACCTGAGGGGATCCGGGGAGCTGTTTTTT. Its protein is CASSHLRGSGELFF.

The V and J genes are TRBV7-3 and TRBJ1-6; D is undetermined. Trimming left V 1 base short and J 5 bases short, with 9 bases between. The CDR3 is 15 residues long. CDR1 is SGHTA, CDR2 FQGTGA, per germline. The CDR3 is CASSLNGPNNSPLHF. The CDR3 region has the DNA TGTGCCAGCAGCTTAAACGGACCAAATAATTCACCCCTCCACTTT.

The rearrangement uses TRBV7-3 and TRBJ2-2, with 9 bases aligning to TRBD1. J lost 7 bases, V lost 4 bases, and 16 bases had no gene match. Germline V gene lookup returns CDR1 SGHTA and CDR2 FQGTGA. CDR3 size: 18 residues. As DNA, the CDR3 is TGTGCCAGCAGCTCAATGGGTCCCGGGACAGGGAAGGGCGGGGAGCTGTTTTTT. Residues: CASSSMGPGTGKGGELFF.

CDR3 sequence: CASSLRGNGYTF. DNA for the CDR3: TGTGCCAGCAGTTTACGGGGCAATGGCTACACCTTC. This sequence joins TRBV25-1 and TRBJ1-2, with D possibly TRBD1 on 5 matching bases. The V end lost 5 bases, the J end lost 6 bases, and 10 bases lay between the germline ends. This CDR3 has 12 amino acids. The germline CDR1 and CDR2 sequences are MGHDK and SYGVNS.

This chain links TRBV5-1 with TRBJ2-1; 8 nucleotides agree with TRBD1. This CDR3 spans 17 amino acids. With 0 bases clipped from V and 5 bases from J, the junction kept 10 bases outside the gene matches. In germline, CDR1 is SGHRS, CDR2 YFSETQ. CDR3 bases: TGCGCCAGCAGCTTGGGGACAGGGACATATAGACACAATGAGCAGTTCTTC. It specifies CASSLGTGTYRHNEQFF.

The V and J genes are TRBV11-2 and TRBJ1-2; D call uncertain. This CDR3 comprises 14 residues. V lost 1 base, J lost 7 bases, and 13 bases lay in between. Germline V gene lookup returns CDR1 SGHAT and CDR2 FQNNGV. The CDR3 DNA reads TGTGCCAGCAGCTTAGCGTCCGCGTGGGGTGGCTACACCTTC. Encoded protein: CASSLASAWGGYTF.

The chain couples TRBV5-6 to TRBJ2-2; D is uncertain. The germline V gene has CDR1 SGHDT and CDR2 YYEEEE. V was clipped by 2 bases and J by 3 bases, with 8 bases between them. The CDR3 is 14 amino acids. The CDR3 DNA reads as TGTGCCAGCAGCTTAGCCGTTTACACCGGGGAGCTGTTTTTT. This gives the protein CASSLAVYTGELFF. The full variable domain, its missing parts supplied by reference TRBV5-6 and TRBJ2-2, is DAGVTQSPTHLIKTRGQQVTLRCSPKSGHDTVSWYQQALGQGPQFIFQYYEEEERQRGNFPDRFSGHQFPNYSSELNVNALLLGDSALYLCASSLAVYTGELFFGEGSRLTVL.

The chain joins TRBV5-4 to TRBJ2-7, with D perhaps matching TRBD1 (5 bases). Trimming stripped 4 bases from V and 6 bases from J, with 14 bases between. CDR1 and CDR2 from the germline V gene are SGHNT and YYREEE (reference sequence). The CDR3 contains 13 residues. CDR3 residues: CASSTLGQGEQYF. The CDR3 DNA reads TGTGCCAGCAGCACACTCGGTCAGGGCGAGCAGTACTTC. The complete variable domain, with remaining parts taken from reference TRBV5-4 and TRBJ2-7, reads ETGVTQSPTHLIKTRGQQVTLRCSSQSGHNTVSWYQQALGQGPQFIFQYYREEENGRGNFPPRFSGLQFPNYSSELNVNALELDDSALYLCASSTLGQGEQYFGPGTRLTVT.

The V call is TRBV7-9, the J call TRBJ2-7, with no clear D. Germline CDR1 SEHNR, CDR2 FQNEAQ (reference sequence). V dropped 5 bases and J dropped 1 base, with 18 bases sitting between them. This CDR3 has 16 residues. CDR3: CASSPSLRSGSYEQYF. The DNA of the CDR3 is TGTGCCAGCAGCCCTTCACTTCGGTCCGGGTCCTACGAGCAGTACTTC.

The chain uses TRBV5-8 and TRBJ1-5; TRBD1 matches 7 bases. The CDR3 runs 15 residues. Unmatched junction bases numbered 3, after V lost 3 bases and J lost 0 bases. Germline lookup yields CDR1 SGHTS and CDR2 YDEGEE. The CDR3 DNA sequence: TGTGCCAGCAGCTCCGGGACAGATAGCAATCAGCCCCAGCATTTT. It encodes CASSSGTDSNQPQHF.